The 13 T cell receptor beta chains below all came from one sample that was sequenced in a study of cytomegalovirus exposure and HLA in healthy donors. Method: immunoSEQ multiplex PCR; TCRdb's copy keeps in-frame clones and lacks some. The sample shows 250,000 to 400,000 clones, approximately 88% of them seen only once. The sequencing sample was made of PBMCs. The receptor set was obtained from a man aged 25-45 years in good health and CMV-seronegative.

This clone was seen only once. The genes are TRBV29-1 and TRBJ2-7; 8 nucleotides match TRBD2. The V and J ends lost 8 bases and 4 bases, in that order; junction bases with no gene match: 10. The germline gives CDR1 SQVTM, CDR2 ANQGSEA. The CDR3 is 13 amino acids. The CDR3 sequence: CSIPRGAGYEQYF. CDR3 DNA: TGCAGCATCCCGCGGGGGGCTGGGTACGAGCAGTACTTC.

CDR3 residues: CASSLTGMNTEAFF. The CDR3, as DNA: TGTGCCAGCAGCCTAACAGGAATGAACACTGAAGCTTTCTTT. The rearrangement uses TRBV7-9 and TRBJ1-1; TRBD1 is a possible D gene (5 bases). This CDR3 has 14 amino acids. CDR1 and CDR2 from the germline V gene are SEHNR and FQNEAQ (reference sequence). Trimming cost V 5 bases and J 0 bases, with 10 bases left between them. Using reference TRBV7-9 and TRBJ1-1 for the parts outside the CDR3, the full variable domain is DTGVSQNPRHKITKRGQNVTFRCDPISEHNRLYWYRQTLGQGPEFLTYFQNEAQLEKSRLLSDRFSAERPKGSFSTLEIQRTEQGDSAMYLCASSLTGMNTEAFFGQGTRLTVV.

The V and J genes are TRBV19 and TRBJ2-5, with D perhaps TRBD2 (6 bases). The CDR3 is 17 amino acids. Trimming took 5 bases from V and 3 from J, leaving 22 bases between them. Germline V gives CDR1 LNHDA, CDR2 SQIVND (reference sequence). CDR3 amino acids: CASSPFTLGTDEETQYF. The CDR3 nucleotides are TGTGCCAGTAGTCCCTTTACGCTCGGGACTGACGAAGAGACCCAGTACTTC. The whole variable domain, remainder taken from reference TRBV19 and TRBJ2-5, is DGGITQSPKYLFRKEGQNVTLSCEQNLNHDAMYWYRQDPGQGLRLIYYSQIVNDFQKGDIAEGYSVSREKKESFPLTVTSAQKNPTAFYLCASSPFTLGTDEETQYFGPGTRLLVL.

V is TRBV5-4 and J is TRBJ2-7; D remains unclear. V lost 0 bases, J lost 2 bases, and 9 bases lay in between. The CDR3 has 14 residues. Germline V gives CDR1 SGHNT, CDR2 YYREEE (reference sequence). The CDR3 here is CASSLAGRTYEQYF. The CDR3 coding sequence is TGTGCCAGCAGCTTGGCCGGCAGGACCTACGAGCAGTACTTC.

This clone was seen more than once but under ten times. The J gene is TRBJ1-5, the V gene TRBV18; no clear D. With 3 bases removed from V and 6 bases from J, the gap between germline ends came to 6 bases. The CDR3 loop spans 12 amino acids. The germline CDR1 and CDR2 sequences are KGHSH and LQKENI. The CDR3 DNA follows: TGTGCCAGCTCACCGGAGGGTCAGCCCCAGCATTTT. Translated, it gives CASSPEGQPQHF.

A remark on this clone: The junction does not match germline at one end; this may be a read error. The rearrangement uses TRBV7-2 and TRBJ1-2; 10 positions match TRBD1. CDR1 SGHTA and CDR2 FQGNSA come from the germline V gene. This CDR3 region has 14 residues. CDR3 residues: CASSHGTGVGGYTF. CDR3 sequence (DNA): TGCGCCAGCAGCCACGGGACAGGGGTAGGCGGCTACACCTTC.

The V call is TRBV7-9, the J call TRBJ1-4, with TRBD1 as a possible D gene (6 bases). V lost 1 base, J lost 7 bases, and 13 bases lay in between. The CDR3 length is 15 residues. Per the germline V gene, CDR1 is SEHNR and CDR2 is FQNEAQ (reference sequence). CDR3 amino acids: CASSLGWTVVEKLFF. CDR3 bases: TGTGCCAGCAGCTTAGGTTGGACAGTTGTTGAAAAACTGTTTTTT.

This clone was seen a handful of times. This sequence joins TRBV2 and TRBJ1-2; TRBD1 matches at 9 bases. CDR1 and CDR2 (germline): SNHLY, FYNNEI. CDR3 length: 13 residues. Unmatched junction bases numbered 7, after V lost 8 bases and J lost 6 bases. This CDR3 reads CASPGQGVDGYTF. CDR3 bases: TGTGCCAGCCCGGGACAGGGAGTGGATGGCTACACCTTC.

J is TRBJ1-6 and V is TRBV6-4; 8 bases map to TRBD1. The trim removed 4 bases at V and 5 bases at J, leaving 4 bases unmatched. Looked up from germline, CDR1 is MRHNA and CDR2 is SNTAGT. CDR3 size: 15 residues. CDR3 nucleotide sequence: TGTGCCAGCAGTGGGGGGGGACAGGATAATTCACCCCTCCACTTT. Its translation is CASSGGGQDNSPLHF.

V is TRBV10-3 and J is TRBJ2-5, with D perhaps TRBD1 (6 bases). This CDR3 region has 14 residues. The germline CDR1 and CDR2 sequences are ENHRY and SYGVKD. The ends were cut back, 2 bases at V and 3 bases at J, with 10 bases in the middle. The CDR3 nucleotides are TGTGCCATCAGTGAGAGGGGGATCGAAGAGACCCAGTACTTC. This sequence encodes CAISERGIEETQYF.

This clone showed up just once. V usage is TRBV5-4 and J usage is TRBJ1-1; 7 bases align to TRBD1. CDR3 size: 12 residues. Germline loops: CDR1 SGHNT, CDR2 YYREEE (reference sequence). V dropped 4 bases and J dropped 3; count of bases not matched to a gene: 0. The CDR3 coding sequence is TGTGCCAGCAGCCAGGGGGACACTGAAGCTTTCTTT. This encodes CASSQGDTEAFF.

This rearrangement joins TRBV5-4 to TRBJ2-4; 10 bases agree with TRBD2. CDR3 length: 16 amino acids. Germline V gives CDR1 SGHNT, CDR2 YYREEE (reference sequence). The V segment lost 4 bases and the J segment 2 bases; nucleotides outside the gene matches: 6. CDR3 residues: CASSPSGGAPKNIQYF. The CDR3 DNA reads TGTGCCAGCAGCCCGAGCGGGGGGGCTCCCAAAAACATTCAGTACTTC.

The CDR3 coding sequence is TGTGCCAGCAGCAAGGTGGGACAGAGAGGCTACACCTTC. Protein sequence: CASSKVGQRGYTF. This rearrangement joins TRBV13 to TRBJ1-2, with 7 bases lining up with TRBD1. There are 13 residues in the CDR3. Trimming at V came to 5 bases and at J to 8 bases, leaving 8 bases not matched to a gene. Germline CDR1 reads PRHDT; CDR2 reads FYEKMQ (reference sequence).